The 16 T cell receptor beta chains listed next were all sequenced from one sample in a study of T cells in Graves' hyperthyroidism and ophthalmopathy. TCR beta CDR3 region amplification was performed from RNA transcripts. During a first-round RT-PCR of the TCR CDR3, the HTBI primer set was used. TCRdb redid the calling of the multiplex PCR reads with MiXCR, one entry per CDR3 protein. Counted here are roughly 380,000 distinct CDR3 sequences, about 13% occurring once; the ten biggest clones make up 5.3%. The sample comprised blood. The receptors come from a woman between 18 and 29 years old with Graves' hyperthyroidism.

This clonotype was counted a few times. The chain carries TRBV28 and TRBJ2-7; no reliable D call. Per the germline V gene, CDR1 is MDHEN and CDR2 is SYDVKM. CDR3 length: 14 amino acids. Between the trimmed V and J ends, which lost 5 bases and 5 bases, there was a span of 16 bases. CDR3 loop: CASSDTGTPDEQYF. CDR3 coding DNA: TGTGCCAGCAGTGATACGGGCACCCCTGACGAGCAGTACTTC.

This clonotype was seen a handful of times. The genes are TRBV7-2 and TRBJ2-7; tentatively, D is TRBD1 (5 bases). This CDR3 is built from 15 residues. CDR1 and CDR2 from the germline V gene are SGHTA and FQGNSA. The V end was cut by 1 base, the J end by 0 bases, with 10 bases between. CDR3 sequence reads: CASSLGDSGSYEQYF. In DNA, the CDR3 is TGTGCCAGCAGCTTAGGAGACAGTGGCTCCTACGAGCAGTACTTC.

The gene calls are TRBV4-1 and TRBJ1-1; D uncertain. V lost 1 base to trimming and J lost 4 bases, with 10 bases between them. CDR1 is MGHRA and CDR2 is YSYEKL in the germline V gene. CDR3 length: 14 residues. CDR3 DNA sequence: TGCGCCAGCAGCCAAGTCGTTCCGGGCACTGAAGCTTTCTTT. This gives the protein CASSQVVPGTEAFF.

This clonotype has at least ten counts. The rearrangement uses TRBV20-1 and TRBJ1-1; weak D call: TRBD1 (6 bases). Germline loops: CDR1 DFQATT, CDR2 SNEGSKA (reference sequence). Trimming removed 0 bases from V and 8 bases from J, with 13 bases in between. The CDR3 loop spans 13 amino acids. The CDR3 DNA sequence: TGCAGTGCTAGAGATCCCAGGAGGGGGGAAGCTTTCTTT. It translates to CSARDPRRGEAFF.

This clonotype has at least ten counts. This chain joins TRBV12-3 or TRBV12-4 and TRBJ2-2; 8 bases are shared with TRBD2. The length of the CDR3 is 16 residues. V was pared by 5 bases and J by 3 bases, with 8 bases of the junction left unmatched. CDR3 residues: CASSKTSGGYTGELFF. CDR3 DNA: TGTGCCAGCAGTAAAACTAGCGGAGGGTACACCGGGGAGCTGTTTTTT.

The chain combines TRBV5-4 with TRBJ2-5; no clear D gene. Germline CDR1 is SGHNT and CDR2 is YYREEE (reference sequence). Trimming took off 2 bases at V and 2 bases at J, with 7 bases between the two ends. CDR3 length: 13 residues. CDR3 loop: CASSFGPQETQYF. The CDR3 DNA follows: TGTGCCAGCAGCTTTGGGCCGCAAGAGACCCAGTACTTC.

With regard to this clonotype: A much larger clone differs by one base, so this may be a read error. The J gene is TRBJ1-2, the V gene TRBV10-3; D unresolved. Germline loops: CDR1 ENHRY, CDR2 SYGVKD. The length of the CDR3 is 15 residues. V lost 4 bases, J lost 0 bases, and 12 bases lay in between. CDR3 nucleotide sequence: TGTGCCATCAGTGGGTCGGAAAGACCTAACTATGGCTACACCTTC. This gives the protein CAISGSERPNYGYTF.

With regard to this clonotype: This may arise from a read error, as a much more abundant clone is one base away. CDR3 sequence: CASMVGTLRNEQYF. The DNA of the CDR3 is TGTGCCAGCATGGTGGGGACTTTGCGCAATGAGCAGTACTTC. The gene calls are TRBV6-1 and TRBJ2-1; TRBD2 is a possible D gene (6 bases). The end of the DNA is better explained by TRBJ2-7, so the J call may be wrong. There are 14 residues in the CDR3. CDR1 MNHNS and CDR2 SASEGT come from the germline V gene.

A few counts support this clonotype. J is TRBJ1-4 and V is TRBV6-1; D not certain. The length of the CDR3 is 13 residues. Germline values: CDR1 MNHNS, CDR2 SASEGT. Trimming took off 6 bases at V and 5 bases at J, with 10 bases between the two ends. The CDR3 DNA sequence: TGTGCCAGCAGGACGACGGAGAATGAAAAACTGTTTTTT. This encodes CASRTTENEKLFF.

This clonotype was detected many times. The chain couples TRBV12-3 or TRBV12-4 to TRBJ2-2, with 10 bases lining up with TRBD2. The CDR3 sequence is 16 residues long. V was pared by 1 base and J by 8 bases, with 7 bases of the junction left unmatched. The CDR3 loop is CASSLGLAGAGGELFF. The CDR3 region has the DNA TGTGCCAGCAGTTTAGGCCTAGCGGGAGCAGGTGGGGAGCTGTTTTTT.

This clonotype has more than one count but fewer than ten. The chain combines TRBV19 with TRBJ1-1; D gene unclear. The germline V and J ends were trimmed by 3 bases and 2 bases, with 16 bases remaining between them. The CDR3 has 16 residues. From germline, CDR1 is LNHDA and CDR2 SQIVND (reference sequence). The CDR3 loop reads CASSIGLPVANTEAFF. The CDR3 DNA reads TGTGCCAGTAGTATTGGGTTACCCGTGGCCAACACTGAAGCTTTCTTT.

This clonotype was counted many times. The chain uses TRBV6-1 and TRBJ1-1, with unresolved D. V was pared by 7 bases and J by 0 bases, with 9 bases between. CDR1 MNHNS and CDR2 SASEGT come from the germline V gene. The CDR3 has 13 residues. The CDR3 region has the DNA TGTGCCAGCATTGACCTTTTGAACACTGAAGCTTTCTTT. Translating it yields CASIDLLNTEAFF.

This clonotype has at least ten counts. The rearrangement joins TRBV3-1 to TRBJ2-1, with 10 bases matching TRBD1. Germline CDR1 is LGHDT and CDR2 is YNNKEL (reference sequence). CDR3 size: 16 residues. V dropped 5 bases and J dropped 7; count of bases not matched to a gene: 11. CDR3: CASSGYRDRGMNEQFF. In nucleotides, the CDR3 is TGTGCCAGCAGCGGATACCGGGACAGGGGAATGAATGAGCAGTTCTTC.

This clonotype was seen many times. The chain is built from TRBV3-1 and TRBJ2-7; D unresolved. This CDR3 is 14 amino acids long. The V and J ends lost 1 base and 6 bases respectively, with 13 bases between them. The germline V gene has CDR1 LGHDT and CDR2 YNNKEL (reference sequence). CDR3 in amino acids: CASSQGGRNGEQYF. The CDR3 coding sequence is TGTGCCAGCAGCCAAGGAGGTAGGAACGGCGAGCAGTACTTC.

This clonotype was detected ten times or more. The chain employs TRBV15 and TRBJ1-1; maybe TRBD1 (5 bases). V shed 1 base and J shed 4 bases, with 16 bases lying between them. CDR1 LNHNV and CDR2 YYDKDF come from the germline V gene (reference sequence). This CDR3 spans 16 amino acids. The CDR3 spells CATSRGGPGLGTEAFF. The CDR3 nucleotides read TGTGCCACCAGCAGAGGGGGTCCGGGGCTAGGCACTGAAGCTTTCTTT. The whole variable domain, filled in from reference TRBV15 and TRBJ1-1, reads DAMVIQNPRYQVTQFGKPVTLSCSQTLNHNVMYWYQQKSSQAPKLLFHYYDKDFNNEADTPDNFQSRRPNTSFCFLDIRSPGLGDTAMYLCATSRGGPGLGTEAFFGQGTRLTVV.

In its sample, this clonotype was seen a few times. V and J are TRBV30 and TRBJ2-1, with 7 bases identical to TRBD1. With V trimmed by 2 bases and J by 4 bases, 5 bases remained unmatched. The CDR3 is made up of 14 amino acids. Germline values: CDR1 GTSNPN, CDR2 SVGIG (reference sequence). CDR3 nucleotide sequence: TGTGCCTGGAGTCCCGGGACAGTTTACAATGAGCAGTTCTTC. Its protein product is CAWSPGTVYNEQFF.